What follows are 29 T cell receptor beta chains derived from one specimen sequenced in a study of blood T cell repertoires in COVID-19. Using immunoSEQ multiplex PCR, the repertoire was profiled, and TCRdb retains in-frame clones only, with some absent. The sample holds approximately 260,000 clones, roughly 84% seen once. The specimen sequenced was peripheral blood. The receptors were gathered from a woman aged 40 to 50 with active or convalescent COVID-19.

This clone was found a few times. V gene TRBV5-1 combines with J gene TRBJ1-3; the match to TRBD1 covers 11 bases. There are 16 residues in the CDR3. The germline gives CDR1 SGHRS, CDR2 YFSETQ. Trimming took 4 bases from V and 0 from J; bases not matched to a gene: 3. As DNA, the CDR3 is TGCGCCAGCAGCGGAGGGACAGGGGGCTCTGGAAACACCATATATTTT. It yields the protein CASSGGTGGSGNTIYF.

This chain joins TRBV5-4 and TRBJ2-1; possibly TRBD1 for D (6 bases). The CDR3 loop spans 14 amino acids. V was shortened by 4 bases and J by 7 bases, with 15 bases between the two germline ends. Germline values: CDR1 SGHNT, CDR2 YYREEE (reference sequence). CDR3 DNA sequence: TGTGCCAGCAGCGCACAGGGTGGGGTGAATGAGCAGTTCTTC. Translated, it gives CASSAQGGVNEQFF.

Remarks on this clone: The same CDR3 also results from other DNA sequences found in this sample. The genes are TRBV12-3 or TRBV12-4 and TRBJ1-5, with 7 bases identical to TRBD1. The CDR3 is made up of 13 amino acids. With 3 bases clipped from V and 4 bases from J, the junction kept 0 bases outside the gene matches. The DNA of the CDR3 is TGTGCCAGCAGTTTGACAGGGAATCAGCCCCAGCATTTT. This encodes CASSLTGNQPQHF.

The V call is TRBV9, the J call TRBJ1-6; 8 bases match TRBD1. The ends lost 2 bases at V and 9 bases at J; junction bases unmatched: 7. This CDR3 comprises 15 residues. In germline, CDR1 is SGDLS, CDR2 YYNGEE. The CDR3 sequence is CASSVSGTGGSPLHF. In DNA, the CDR3 is TGTGCCAGCAGCGTTTCTGGAACAGGGGGTTCACCCCTCCACTTT.

The gene calls are TRBV7-9 and TRBJ2-1; 8 bases fit TRBD1. The CDR3 runs to 14 residues. Losses at the gene ends were 9 bases for V and 1 base for J; bases not matched to a gene: 5. Germline CDR1 SEHNR, CDR2 FQNEAQ (reference sequence). The CDR3 nucleotides are TGTGCCAGTTCTCGGGACAGGTCCTACAATGAGCAGTTCTTC. The encoded protein is CASSRDRSYNEQFF.

The chain couples TRBV14 to TRBJ2-6; TRBD1 matches 9 bases. The V segment lost 5 bases and the J segment 4 bases; nucleotides outside the gene matches: 3. The CDR3 spans 15 residues. The germline V gene encodes CDR1 SGHDN and CDR2 FVKESK. The CDR3 protein is CASSWTGEGANVLTF. The CDR3 DNA follows: TGTGCCAGCAGCTGGACAGGGGAAGGGGCCAACGTCCTGACTTTC.

This clone has more than one count but fewer than ten. Written as DNA, the CDR3 is TGTGCCAGCAGTTCAATTCAGGGTTTACTTTCACCCCTCCACTTT. Translating it yields CASSSIQGLLSPLHF. V is TRBV27 and J is TRBJ1-6; perhaps TRBD1 as D (5 bases). The CDR3 is 15 amino acids. Per germline, CDR1 MNHEY and CDR2 SMNVEV (reference sequence). The V and J ends lost 4 bases and 9 bases respectively, with 16 bases between them.

This chain joins TRBV2 and TRBJ2-3, with D possibly matching TRBD2 (7 bases). The CDR3 is 19 residues long. Trimming removed 4 bases from V and 0 bases from J, with 23 bases in between. The V gene's germline CDR1 is SNHLY and CDR2 FYNNEI. CDR3 bases: TGTGCCAGCAGTGCGGGGCGGGGGCGATTTCTTTCTAGCACAGATACGCAGTATTTT. Translating gives CASSAGRGRFLSSTDTQYF.

The rearrangement joins TRBV6-5 to TRBJ2-7, with 8 bases aligning to TRBD1. Germline-derived CDR1 and CDR2 are MNHEY and SVGAGI. V lost 5 bases and J lost 4; bases outside the gene matches: 7. The CDR3 is made up of 14 amino acids. The DNA for the CDR3 is TGTGCCAGCAGTCCCCGGACAGGGAGGTACGAGCAGTACTTC. It is translated as CASSPRTGRYEQYF.

This sequence joins TRBV30 and TRBJ1-5, with 7 bases aligning to TRBD1. J lost 4 bases, V lost 5 bases, and 8 bases had no gene match. In germline, CDR1 is GTSNPN, CDR2 SVGIG (reference sequence). The CDR3 spans 14 residues. Here the CDR3 DNA reads TGTGCCTGGGGAAGGGGACAGAGTAATCAGCCCCAGCATTTT. This sequence encodes CAWGRGQSNQPQHF.

This clone was counted a few times. The chain links TRBV2 to TRBJ1-1, with 10 bases lining up with TRBD1. The CDR3 has 13 residues. CDR1 SNHLY and CDR2 FYNNEI come from the germline V gene. V shed 10 bases, J shed 4 bases, and the junction held 6 bases outside the gene matches. CDR3 region: CATRGQGSTEAFF. The DNA of the CDR3 is TGTGCCACCAGGGGACAGGGGAGCACTGAAGCTTTCTTT.

This chain connects TRBV27 to TRBJ1-1; D remains unclear. Germline V gene data show CDR1 as MNHEY and CDR2 as SMNVEV (reference sequence). The V gene lost 4 bases and the J gene lost 1 base, with 13 bases spanning the gap. The CDR3 runs to 15 residues. CDR3 loop: CASSSTRYQNTEAFF. Written as DNA, the CDR3 is TGTGCCAGCAGTTCCACTAGATACCAGAACACTGAAGCTTTCTTT.

The chain uses TRBV5-6 and TRBJ1-5; D is possibly TRBD1 (6 bases). Germline V gene lookup returns CDR1 SGHDT and CDR2 YYEEEE. The CDR3 runs to 11 residues. V was cut by 10 bases and J by 6 bases, with 11 bases left in between. CDR3 DNA: TGTGCCTCCCTAGGGGGTCAGCCCCAGCATTTT. It is translated as CASLGGQPQHF.

The rearrangement joins TRBV7-3 to TRBJ1-2; 7 nucleotides line up with TRBD1. V was pared by 5 bases and J by 2 bases, with 8 bases of the junction left unmatched. Germline V CDR1 and CDR2: SGHTA, FQGTGA. This CDR3 is built from 15 residues. CDR3 coding DNA: TGTGCCAGCAGCCCTTCAGGGACAGACAACTATGGCTACACCTTC. Translated: CASSPSGTDNYGYTF.

This clone was picked up one time. The chain employs TRBV19 and TRBJ1-2; D is uncertain. This CDR3 is 13 amino acids long. V gave up 3 bases and J gave up 2 bases, with 7 bases separating them. Per germline, CDR1 LNHDA and CDR2 SQIVND (reference sequence). The CDR3 nucleotides are TGTGCCAGTAGTATCGGTCGGAACTATGGCTACACCTTC. This gives the protein CASSIGRNYGYTF.

The CDR3 bases are TGTGCCAGTAGTATCGACAGGGGCTCTACGCAGCAGTACTTC. Translated, it gives CASSIDRGSTQQYF. The chain employs TRBV19 and TRBJ2-7, with 8 bases that match TRBD1. Germline V gene data show CDR1 as LNHDA and CDR2 as SQIVND (reference sequence). The V gene end was trimmed by 3 bases and the J gene end by 8 bases; junction bases not matched to a gene: 9. The CDR3 extends over 14 amino acids.

The rearrangement joins TRBV27 to TRBJ1-2; TRBD1 matches 7 bases. The germline CDR1 and CDR2 sequences are MNHEY and SMNVEV (reference sequence). The CDR3 contains 12 residues. V shed 10 bases, J shed 6 bases, and the junction held 8 bases outside the gene matches. CDR3 sequence: CATSPRGDGYTF. CDR3 DNA sequence: TGTGCCACCTCTCCCAGGGGGGATGGCTACACCTTC.

J is TRBJ2-7 and V is TRBV19, with a weak D call TRBD2 (7 bases). Germline CDR1 reads LNHDA; CDR2 reads SQIVND (reference sequence). V shed 5 bases and J shed 4 bases, with 21 bases lying between them. The CDR3 length is 16 residues. The CDR3, as DNA: TGTGCCAGTAGTCTCTACGGGGGGCCGATGATGTACGAGCAGTACTTC. This translates into CASSLYGGPMMYEQYF.

The gene calls are TRBV5-4 and TRBJ1-4, with a tentative D call TRBD1 (6 bases). V was shortened by 6 bases and J by 4 bases, with 13 bases between the two germline ends. This CDR3 comprises 14 residues. CDR1 is SGHNT and CDR2 is YYREEE in the germline V gene (reference sequence). CDR3 bases: TGTGCCAGCAACAACAGGGATGGTAATGAAAAACTGTTTTTT. This translates into CASNNRDGNEKLFF.

The genes are TRBV5-6 and TRBJ1-1, with D possibly TRBD1 on 6 matching bases. Trimming cost V 0 bases and J 6 bases, with 18 bases left between them. There are 16 residues in the CDR3. The germline V gene has CDR1 SGHDT and CDR2 YYEEEE. CDR3 in amino acids: CASSLGPTGIGAEAFF. The CDR3 coding sequence is TGTGCCAGCAGCTTGGGCCCTACAGGGATAGGGGCTGAAGCTTTCTTT.

This chain joins TRBV4-1 and TRBJ1-5; TRBD1 matches 8 bases. The CDR3 has 17 amino acids. The V and J ends lost 0 bases and 4 bases, in that order; junction bases with no gene match: 8. Looked up from germline, CDR1 is MGHRA and CDR2 is YSYEKL. This CDR3 is CASSQDTWTGKNQPQHF. CDR3 nucleotides: TGCGCCAGCAGCCAAGATACATGGACAGGGAAAAATCAGCCCCAGCATTTT.

The gene calls are TRBV4-1 and TRBJ1-2; 8 bases fit TRBD1. The CDR3 is 13 residues long. Germline assignment: CDR1 MGHRA and CDR2 YSYEKL. With 1 base clipped from V and 7 bases from J, the junction kept 2 bases outside the gene matches. The CDR3 DNA is TGCGCCAGCAGCCAAGGCAGGGGGCTTGGCTACACCTTC. It codes for CASSQGRGLGYTF.

The rearrangement joins TRBV10-3 to TRBJ2-2, with D possibly being TRBD2 (6 bases). This CDR3 is 16 amino acids long. Germline assignment: CDR1 ENHRY and CDR2 SYGVKD. The V gene lost 0 bases and the J gene lost 2 bases, with 10 bases spanning the gap. CDR3 coding DNA: TGTGCCATCAGTGAGTCGAGGAGGGTTAACACCGGGGAGCTGTTTTTT. It translates to CAISESRRVNTGELFF.

The table lists this clone with many counts. Other DNA sequences from this sample encode an identical CDR3 as well. This chain uses TRBV29-1 with TRBJ2-5; D is perhaps TRBD2 (7 bases). The length of the CDR3 is 11 residues. The V and J ends lost 3 bases and 11 bases respectively, with 13 bases between them. The germline V gene encodes CDR1 SQVTM and CDR2 ANQGSEA. CDR3 in DNA: TGCAGCGTTGAGGTGGGAGGGGGACAGTACTTC. Translated, it gives CSVEVGGGQYF.

This chain links TRBV10-3 with TRBJ1-2; D not resolved. CDR3 length: 15 amino acids. Germline loops: CDR1 ENHRY, CDR2 SYGVKD. V shed 3 bases and J shed 0 bases, with 11 bases lying between them. Written as DNA, the CDR3 is TGTGCCATCAGTGACCCAAAGGCGGCTAACTATGGCTACACCTTC. It yields the protein CAISDPKAANYGYTF.

This chain uses TRBV2 with TRBJ2-7, with 7 positions matching TRBD1. J lost 4 bases, V lost 5 bases, and 8 bases had no gene match. This CDR3 comprises 14 residues. Germline lookup yields CDR1 SNHLY and CDR2 FYNNEI. CDR3 amino acids: CASSSDRVVYEQYF. The CDR3 coding sequence is TGTGCCAGCAGTAGTGACAGGGTTGTTTACGAGCAGTACTTC.

This rearrangement joins TRBV18 to TRBJ2-3; 10 nucleotides agree with TRBD2. V lost 4 bases and J lost 2; bases outside the gene matches: 6. The CDR3 covers 16 residues. CDR1 and CDR2 (germline): KGHSH, LQKENI. The CDR3 DNA sequence: TGTGCCAGCTCACTGGCGAGCGGGGGGGCCACAGATACGCAGTATTTT. Translated, it gives CASSLASGGATDTQYF.

A few counts support this clone. The V and J genes are TRBV30 and TRBJ2-2; TRBD1 aligns across 7 bases. The CDR3 is made up of 14 amino acids. Germline trimming cut 3 bases from V and 4 bases from J; bases unmatched to any gene: 5. CDR1 GTSNPN and CDR2 SVGIG come from the germline V gene (reference sequence). The CDR3 region is CAWSKTGTTGELFF. The DNA for the CDR3 is TGTGCCTGGAGCAAGACAGGGACCACCGGGGAGCTGTTTTTT.

The genes are TRBV28 and TRBJ2-7, with 7 positions matching TRBD2. V dropped 6 bases and J dropped 3; count of bases not matched to a gene: 2. Per germline, CDR1 MDHEN and CDR2 SYDVKM. The CDR3 extends over 12 amino acids. CDR3 coding DNA: TGTGCCAGCAGCCCGGGGGGCTACGAGCAGTACGTC. Amino acid sequence: CASSPGGYEQYV.